These 24 T cell receptor beta chains were all obtained from the same sample, sequenced in a study of OX40 agonist ivuxolimab in advanced cancers. The data were produced by immunoSEQ multiplex PCR, yet TCRdb's version contains in-frame clones alone and is incomplete. The top ten hold 7.5% to 10% of the sample, which has approximately 52,000 clones, about 88% seen once. The sample consisted of CD4+ or CD8+ T cells sorted from blood, taken in a trial of the OX40 agonist ivuxolimab. The receptors come from an adult with an advanced solid tumor such as melanoma, head and neck, liver or kidney cancer.

This chain connects TRBV6-1 to TRBJ2-7, with D tentatively TRBD1 (7 bases). The CDR3 contains 15 residues. V was shortened by 4 bases and J by 7 bases, with 20 bases between the two germline ends. Germline CDR1 is MNHNS and CDR2 is SASEGT. In DNA form, the CDR3 reads TGTGCCAGCAGTGCAAGAAACAGGGGAGGAGGGGAGCAGTACTTC. Translation: CASSARNRGGGEQYF.

The rearrangement uses TRBV12-2 and TRBJ2-5; whether TRBD2, the table's D call, matches the DNA was not checked. TRBV12-2 is shown as a pseudogene. This CDR3 has 18 residues. CDR3 coding DNA: TGTGCAAGTCGCTTAGCACCCCTTCCGCGGGAGAGTAAGGAGACCCAGTACTTC. Translated, it gives CASRLAPLPRESKETQYF.

The rearrangement uses TRBV29-1 and TRBJ2-1, with TRBD1 matching 8 bases. The V and J ends lost 4 bases and 7 bases, in that order; junction bases with no gene match: 12. The CDR3 runs to 15 residues. From germline, CDR1 is SQVTM and CDR2 ANQGSEA. The CDR3 nucleotides read TGCAGCGTTGCTCATCCAGGGGGCGCATCAAATGAGCAGTTCTTC. Its protein is CSVAHPGGASNEQFF.

This chain links TRBV7-3 with TRBJ2-3, with D perhaps matching TRBD1 or TRBD2 (5 bases each). Germline values: CDR1 SGHTA, CDR2 FQGTGA. The CDR3 consists of 15 residues. Trimming took off 2 bases at V and 1 base at J, with 10 bases between the two ends. This CDR3 reads CASSLVGTRTDTQYF. The CDR3 DNA is TGTGCCAGCAGCTTAGTCGGGACCCGCACAGATACGCAGTATTTT.

The rearrangement joins TRBV7-9 to TRBJ2-5; 8 bases align to TRBD2. The germline V gene has CDR1 SEHNR and CDR2 FQNEAQ (reference sequence). J was trimmed by 3 bases and V by 5 bases; bases with no gene match: 2. The CDR3 length is 13 residues. The CDR3 nucleotides are TGTGCCAGCAGCCCGGGAGGGGAAGAGACCCAGTACTTC. Its protein is CASSPGGEETQYF.

The chain uses TRBV5-1 and TRBJ2-5; D perhaps matches TRBD1 (7 bases). From germline, CDR1 is SGHRS and CDR2 YFSETQ. Trimming cost V 5 bases and J 5 bases, with 22 bases left between them. The CDR3 spans 16 residues. The CDR3 coding sequence is TGCGCCAGCAGTAATCAGGGGGGCGCGTCTTGGGAGACCCAGTACTTC. Translating gives CASSNQGGASWETQYF.

The rearrangement joins TRBV10-3 to TRBJ2-7; D remains unclear. Trimming shortened V by 5 bases and J by 3 bases, and 17 bases separated the two germline ends. CDR3 length: 15 amino acids. Germline V CDR1 and CDR2: ENHRY, SYGVKD. The CDR3 DNA reads as TGTGCCATCAGTAACGACCCTGGACGGAGCTACGAGCAGTACTTC. Amino acid sequence: CAISNDPGRSYEQYF.

The sample holds a few counts of this clone. The V call is TRBV6-1, the J call TRBJ2-7, with 7 bases that match TRBD1. Trimming cost V 6 bases and J 1 base; bases outside gene matches: 9. CDR1 is MNHNS and CDR2 is SASEGT in the germline V gene. The CDR3 extends over 15 amino acids. The CDR3 nucleotides are TGTGCCAGCAGCCGCGGACAGGATCGATCCTACGAGCAGTACTTC. This sequence encodes CASSRGQDRSYEQYF.

The chain employs TRBV19 and TRBJ1-1, with unresolved D. The V gene lost 9 bases and the J gene lost 0 bases, with 8 bases spanning the gap. CDR3 length: 12 amino acids. Per germline, CDR1 LNHDA and CDR2 SQIVND (reference sequence). In DNA, the CDR3 is TGTGCCAGCAAGGACCTGAACACTGAAGCTTTCTTT. It translates to CASKDLNTEAFF.

The table lists this clone with a few counts. The chain has TRBV9 and TRBJ2-1, with 7 nucleotides matching TRBD1. Germline CDR1 and CDR2: SGDLS and YYNGEE. The CDR3 has 14 amino acids. J gave up 2 bases and V 7 bases, and 6 bases lay outside the gene matches. CDR3 protein: CASGTGVPYNEQFF. The CDR3, as DNA: TGTGCCAGCGGAACAGGGGTCCCCTACAATGAGCAGTTCTTC.

The genes are TRBV9 and TRBJ2-1; TRBD2 might be the D (6 bases). The ends were cut back, 4 bases at V and 5 bases at J, with 16 bases in the middle. Looked up from germline, CDR1 is SGDLS and CDR2 is YYNGEE. CDR3 length: 15 amino acids. This CDR3 reads CASSLLGLPNNEQFF. The CDR3, as DNA: TGTGCCAGCAGCCTGCTGGGACTCCCCAACAATGAGCAGTTCTTC.

The chain joins TRBV5-5 to TRBJ2-1, with D perhaps TRBD1 or TRBD2 (5 bases each). Germline V gene lookup returns CDR1 SGHKS and CDR2 YYEKEE (reference sequence). The CDR3 length is 15 residues. Trimming took off 1 base at V and 3 bases at J, with 11 bases between the two ends. Written as DNA, the CDR3 is TGTGCCAGCAGCTTGACCGGGGCCAACTACAATGAGCAGTTCTTC. This codes for CASSLTGANYNEQFF.

The chain couples TRBV29-1 to TRBJ2-1, with D possibly TRBD2 on 5 matching bases. From germline, CDR1 is SQVTM and CDR2 ANQGSEA. V lost 0 bases, J lost 6 bases, and 9 bases lay in between. The CDR3 sequence is 13 residues long. The DNA of the CDR3 is TGCAGCGTTGAAGACTGGCGGGCCAATGAGCAGTTCTTC. Translating gives CSVEDWRANEQFF.

The rearrangement uses TRBV5-1 and TRBJ1-5; D call uncertain. The germline V gene has CDR1 SGHRS and CDR2 YFSETQ. The length of the CDR3 is 13 residues. V was clipped by 3 bases and J by 4 bases, with 8 bases between them. The CDR3 sequence: CASSYDMNQPQHF. DNA of the CDR3: TGCGCCAGCAGCTATGACATGAATCAGCCCCAGCATTTT. Full variable domain (rest looked up from reference TRBV5-1 and TRBJ1-5): KAGVTQTPRYLIKTRGQQVTLSCSPISGHRSVSWYQQTPGQGLQFLFEYFSETQRNKGNFPGRFSGRQFSNSRSEMNVSTLELGDSALYLCASSYDMNQPQHFGDGTRLSIL.

As to this clone: The junction departs from germline at one end; a sequencing error may be responsible. The rearrangement links TRBV10-3 to TRBJ1-2; 8 bases are a match to TRBD1. The CDR3 is made up of 12 amino acids. The germline V gene has CDR1 ENHRY and CDR2 SYGVKD. The CDR3: CATSLQGDGYTF. CDR3 sequence (DNA): TGTGCCACCAGTTTACAGGGGGATGGCTACACCTTC.

The rearrangement links TRBV6-6 to TRBJ2-5; no clear D gene. The J call is uncertain, as TRBJ2-7 better fits the DNA end. CDR1 and CDR2 from the germline V gene are MNHNY and SVGAGI (reference sequence). The CDR3 spans 14 residues. CDR3 amino acids: CASSYSSTPVEQYF. The DNA of the CDR3 is TGTGCCAGCAGTTACTCTAGCACCCCCGTCGAGCAGTACTTC.

The V gene is TRBV27, the J gene TRBJ2-4, with a possible D match to TRBD1 (6 bases). V was clipped by 4 bases and J by 11 bases, with 15 bases between them. Germline V gene sequence: CDR1 MNHEY, CDR2 SMNVEV (reference sequence). The CDR3 runs 13 residues. For the CDR3, the DNA is TGTGCCAGCAGTTCTCAACTAGGACAGCTTCAGTACTTC. Translation: CASSSQLGQLQYF.

The chain employs TRBV6-1 and TRBJ1-2, with 8 bases that match TRBD1. The CDR3 covers 14 residues. V lost 5 bases to trimming and J lost 7 bases; unmatched junction nucleotides: 9. In germline, CDR1 is MNHNS, CDR2 SASEGT. In nucleotides, the CDR3 is TGTGCCAGCAGTCCTGGACAGGGAGGGGGTGGCTACACCTTC. This translates into CASSPGQGGGGYTF.

This clone was counted a few times. This chain joins TRBV2 and TRBJ1-5; D uncertain. The germline V gene encodes CDR1 SNHLY and CDR2 FYNNEI. The CDR3 totals 14 residues. Deletions cut 2 bases from V and 7 bases from J, with 12 bases between. CDR3 sequence: CASSENTSGQPQHF. The DNA for the CDR3 is TGTGCCAGCAGTGAAAATACATCCGGGCAGCCCCAGCATTTT.

The rearrangement joins TRBV6-5 to TRBJ1-3; 8 bases agree with TRBD1. There are 15 residues in the CDR3. Germline V lookup: CDR1 MNHEY, CDR2 SVGAGI. With 6 bases clipped from V and 2 bases from J, the junction kept 6 bases outside the gene matches. The CDR3 bases are TGTGCCAGCAGACGACAGGGGTTCGCTGGAAACACCATATATTTT. Translation gives CASRRQGFAGNTIYF.

V gene TRBV9 combines with J gene TRBJ2-7; D ambiguous. The germline CDR1 and CDR2 sequences are SGDLS and YYNGEE. Between the trimmed V and J ends, which lost 3 bases and 2 bases, there was a span of 15 bases. The CDR3 length is 15 residues. The CDR3 DNA sequence: TGTGCCAGCAGCGAGGCCCCAGCCCACACCTACGAGCAGTACTTC. Translation: CASSEAPAHTYEQYF. Filled out from reference TRBV9 and TRBJ2-7, the complete variable domain reads DSGVTQTPKHLITATGQRVTLRCSPRSGDLSVYWYQQSLDQGLQFLIQYYNGEERAKGNILERFSAQQFPDLHSELNLSSLELGDSALYFCASSEAPAHTYEQYFGPGTRLTVT.

This chain joins TRBV6-1 and TRBJ1-1, with D perhaps matching TRBD1 (5 bases). CDR1 and CDR2 (germline): MNHNS, SASEGT. V lost 5 bases and J lost 1, with 8 bases in between. CDR3 size: 13 residues. CDR3 bases: TGTGCCAGCAGTAAGGACACGAACACTGAAGCTTTCTTT. It yields the protein CASSKDTNTEAFF.

The V and J genes are TRBV5-5 and TRBJ2-7, with TRBD2 as a possible D gene (5 bases). The germline V gene encodes CDR1 SGHKS and CDR2 YYEKEE (reference sequence). Trimming stripped 0 bases from V and 6 bases from J, with 16 bases between. This CDR3 has 15 residues. The CDR3 DNA reads TGTGCCAGCAGCTTGGTGAGCGGATCCCTGGGCGAGCAGTACTTC. Translated, it gives CASSLVSGSLGEQYF.

The genes are TRBV5-1 and TRBJ2-5, with a weak D call TRBD2 (6 bases). The V end was cut by 5 bases, the J end by 5 bases, with 16 bases between. Germline-derived CDR1 and CDR2 are SGHRS and YFSETQ. CDR3 size: 14 residues. The chain's CDR3 is CASRRGTPMETQYF. The CDR3 coding sequence is TGCGCCAGCAGGCGAGGGACTCCTATGGAGACCCAGTACTTC.